What follows describes a single T cell receptor beta chain. What it binds is unknown. This record comes from a study of post-analysis software for immune sequencing data. Overall study findings and caveats: In patients, five TRBV segments were more frequent than in controls, with TRBV5-6, TRBV5-1 and TRBV20-1 among them.

Germline values: CDR1 SGHTA, CDR2 FQGNSA. The CDR3 spans 14 residues. The V end lost 5 bases, the J end lost 4 bases, and 13 bases lay between the germline ends. Prepared TCR beta cDNA libraries contained unique molecular identifiers. TCRdb used MiXCR to reprocess the PCR reads, holding one entry per CDR3 protein. This sample has hundreds of thousands of distinct CDR3 sequences; around 27% occur once, and the top ten carry about 0.5%. The genes are TRBV7-2 and TRBJ2-3; tentatively, D is TRBD2 (7 bases). What was sequenced was blood. The origin of this receptor is a girl under 18 with multiple sclerosis. Written as DNA, the CDR3 is TGTGCCAGCAGCCCAGGGGAGGGTCCAGATACGCAGTATTTT. Encoded protein: CASSPGEGPDTQYF.